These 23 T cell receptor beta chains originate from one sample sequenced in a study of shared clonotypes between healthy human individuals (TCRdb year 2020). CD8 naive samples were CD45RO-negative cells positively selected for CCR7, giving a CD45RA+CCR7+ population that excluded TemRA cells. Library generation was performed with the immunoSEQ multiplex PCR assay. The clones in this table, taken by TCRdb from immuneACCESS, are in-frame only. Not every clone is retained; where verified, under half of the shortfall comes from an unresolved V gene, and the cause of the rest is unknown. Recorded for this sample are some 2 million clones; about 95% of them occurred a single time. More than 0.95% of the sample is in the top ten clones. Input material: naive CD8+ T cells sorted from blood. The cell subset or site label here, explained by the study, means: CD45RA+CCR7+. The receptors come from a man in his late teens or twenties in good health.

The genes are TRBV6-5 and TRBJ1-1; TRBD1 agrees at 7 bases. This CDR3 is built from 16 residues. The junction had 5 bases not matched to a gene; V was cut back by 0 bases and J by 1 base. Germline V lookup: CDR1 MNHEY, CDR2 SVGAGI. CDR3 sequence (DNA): TGTGCCAGCAGTTACTCAGGGGGCGAAGGGAACACTGAAGCTTTCTTT. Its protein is CASSYSGGEGNTEAFF.

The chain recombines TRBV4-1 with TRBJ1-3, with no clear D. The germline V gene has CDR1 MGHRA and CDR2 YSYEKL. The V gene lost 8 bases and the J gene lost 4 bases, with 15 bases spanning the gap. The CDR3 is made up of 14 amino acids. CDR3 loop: CASRPVGNGNTIYF. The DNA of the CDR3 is TGCGCCAGCCGCCCCGTGGGGAACGGAAACACCATATATTTT.

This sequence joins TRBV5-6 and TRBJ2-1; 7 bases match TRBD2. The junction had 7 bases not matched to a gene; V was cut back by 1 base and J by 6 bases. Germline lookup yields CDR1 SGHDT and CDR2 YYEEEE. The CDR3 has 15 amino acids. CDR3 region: CASSLYELAGNEQFF. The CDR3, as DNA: TGTGCCAGCAGCTTGTACGAATTAGCGGGCAATGAGCAGTTCTTC.

The DNA of the CDR3 is TGTGCCAGCAGCTTTATACTAGCCCCCTACAATGAGCAGTTCTTC. It is translated as CASSFILAPYNEQFF. The genes are TRBV7-2 and TRBJ2-1; tentatively, D is TRBD2 (6 bases). The V end was cut by 3 bases, the J end by 2 bases, with 11 bases between. From germline, CDR1 is SGHTA and CDR2 FQGNSA. The CDR3 covers 15 residues.

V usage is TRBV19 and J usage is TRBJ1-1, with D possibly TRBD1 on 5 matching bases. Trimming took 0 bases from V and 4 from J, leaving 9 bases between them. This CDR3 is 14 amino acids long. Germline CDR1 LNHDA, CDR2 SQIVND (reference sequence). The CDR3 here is CASSIETATTEAFF. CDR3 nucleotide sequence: TGTGCCAGTAGTATAGAGACAGCTACCACTGAAGCTTTCTTT.

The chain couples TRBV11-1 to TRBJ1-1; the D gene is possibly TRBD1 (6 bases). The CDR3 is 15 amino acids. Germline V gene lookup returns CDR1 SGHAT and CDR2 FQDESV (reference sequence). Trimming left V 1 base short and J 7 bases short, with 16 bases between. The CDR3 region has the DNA TGTGCCAGCAGCTTAGGGGTGGGGGCCGTACGTGAAGCTTTCTTT. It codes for CASSLGVGAVREAFF.

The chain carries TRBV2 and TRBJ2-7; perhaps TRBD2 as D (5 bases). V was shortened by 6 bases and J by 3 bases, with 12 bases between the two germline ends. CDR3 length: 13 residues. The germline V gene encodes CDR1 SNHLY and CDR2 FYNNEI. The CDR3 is CASSQGLGYEQYF. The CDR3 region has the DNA TGTGCCAGCAGCCAAGGACTGGGCTACGAGCAGTACTTC. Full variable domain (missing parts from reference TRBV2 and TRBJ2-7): EPEVTQTPSHQVTQMGQEVILRCVPISNHLYFYWYRQILGQKVEFLVSFYNNEISEKSEIFDDQFSVERPDGSNFTLKIRSTKLEDSAMYFCASSQGLGYEQYFGPGTRLTVT.

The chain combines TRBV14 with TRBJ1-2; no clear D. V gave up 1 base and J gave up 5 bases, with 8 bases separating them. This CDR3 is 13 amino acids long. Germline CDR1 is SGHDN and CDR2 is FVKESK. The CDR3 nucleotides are TGTGCCAGCAGCCAAGTCCCCGTATATGGCTACACCTTC. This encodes CASSQVPVYGYTF.

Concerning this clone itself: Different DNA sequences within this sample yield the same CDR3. The CDR3 sequence is CASSVDGGPYEQYF. The CDR3 bases are TGTGCCAGCAGCGTAGACGGGGGGCCATACGAGCAGTACTTC. This chain uses TRBV9 with TRBJ2-7; D is perhaps TRBD2 (7 bases). Germline V gene data show CDR1 as SGDLS and CDR2 as YYNGEE. Trimming shortened V by 0 bases and J by 4 bases, and 11 bases separated the two germline ends. The length of the CDR3 is 14 residues.

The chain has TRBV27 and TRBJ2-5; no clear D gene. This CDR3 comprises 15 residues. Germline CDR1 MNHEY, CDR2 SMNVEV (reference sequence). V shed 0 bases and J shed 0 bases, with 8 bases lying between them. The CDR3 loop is CASSLSKGYQETQYF. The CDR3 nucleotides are TGTGCCAGCAGTTTATCAAAGGGTTACCAAGAGACCCAGTACTTC.

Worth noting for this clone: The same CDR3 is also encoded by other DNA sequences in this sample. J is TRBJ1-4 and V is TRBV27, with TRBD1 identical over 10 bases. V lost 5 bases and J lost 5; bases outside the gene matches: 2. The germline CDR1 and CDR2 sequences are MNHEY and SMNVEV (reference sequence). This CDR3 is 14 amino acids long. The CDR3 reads CASSTTGGNEKLFF. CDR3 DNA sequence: TGTGCCAGCAGTACGACAGGGGGCAATGAAAAACTGTTTTTT.

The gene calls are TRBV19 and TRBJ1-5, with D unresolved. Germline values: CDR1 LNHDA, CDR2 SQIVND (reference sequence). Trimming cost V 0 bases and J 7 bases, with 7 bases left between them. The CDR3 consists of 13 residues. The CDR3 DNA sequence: TGTGCCAGTAGTATAGATTTTGAACAGCCCCAGCATTTT. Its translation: CASSIDFEQPQHF.

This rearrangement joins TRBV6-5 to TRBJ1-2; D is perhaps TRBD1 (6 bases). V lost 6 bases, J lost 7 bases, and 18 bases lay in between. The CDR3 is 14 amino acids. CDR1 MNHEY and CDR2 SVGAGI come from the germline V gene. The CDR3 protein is CASSQGRGLGGYTF. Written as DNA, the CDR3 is TGTGCCAGCAGCCAGGGGAGGGGCTTGGGTGGCTACACCTTC.

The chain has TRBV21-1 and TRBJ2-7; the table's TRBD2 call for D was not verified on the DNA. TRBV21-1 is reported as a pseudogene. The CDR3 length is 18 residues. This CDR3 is CASSKARGSGRANYEQYF. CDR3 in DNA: TGTGCCAGCAGCAAAGCGCGCGGTAGCGGGAGGGCAAACTACGAGCAGTACTTC.

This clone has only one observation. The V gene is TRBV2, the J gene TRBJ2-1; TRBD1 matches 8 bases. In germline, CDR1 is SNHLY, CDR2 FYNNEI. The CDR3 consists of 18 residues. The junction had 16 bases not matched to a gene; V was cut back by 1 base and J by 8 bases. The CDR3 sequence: CASSEGTGPHGIDDEQFF. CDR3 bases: TGTGCCAGCAGTGAAGGGACAGGGCCGCACGGGATTGACGATGAGCAGTTCTTC.

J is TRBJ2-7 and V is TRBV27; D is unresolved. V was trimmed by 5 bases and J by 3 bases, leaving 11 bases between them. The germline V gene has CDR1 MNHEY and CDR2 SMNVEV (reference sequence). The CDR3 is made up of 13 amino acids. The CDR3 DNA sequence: TGTGCCAGCAGTGTGGCAGGCTACTACGAGCAGTACTTC. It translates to CASSVAGYYEQYF.

CDR3 nucleotide sequence: TGTGCCAGCAGTTACGAGTTGGGAGGGCAGCCCCAGCATTTT. This codes for CASSYELGGQPQHF. The chain links TRBV6-5 to TRBJ1-5; D is unclear. CDR3 length equals 14 residues. Trimming cost V 2 bases and J 7 bases, with 12 bases left between them. Germline CDR1 reads MNHEY; CDR2 reads SVGAGI.

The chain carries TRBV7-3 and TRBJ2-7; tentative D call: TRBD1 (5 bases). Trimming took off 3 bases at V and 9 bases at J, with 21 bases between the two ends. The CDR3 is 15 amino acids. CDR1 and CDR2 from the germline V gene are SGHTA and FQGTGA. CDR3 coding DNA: TGTGCCAGCAGCTTTAATCCGGGCAGCCAGCAGGGGCAGTACTTC. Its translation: CASSFNPGSQQGQYF.

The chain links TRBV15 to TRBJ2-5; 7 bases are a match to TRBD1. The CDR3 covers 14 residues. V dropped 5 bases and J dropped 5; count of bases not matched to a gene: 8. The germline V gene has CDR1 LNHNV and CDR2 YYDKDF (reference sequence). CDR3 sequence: CATSPQGLEETQYF. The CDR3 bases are TGTGCCACCAGCCCACAGGGGCTGGAGGAGACCCAGTACTTC. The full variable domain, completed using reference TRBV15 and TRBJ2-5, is DAMVIQNPRYQVTQFGKPVTLSCSQTLNHNVMYWYQQKSSQAPKLLFHYYDKDFNNEADTPDNFQSRRPNTSFCFLDIRSPGLGDTAMYLCATSPQGLEETQYFGPGTRLLVL.

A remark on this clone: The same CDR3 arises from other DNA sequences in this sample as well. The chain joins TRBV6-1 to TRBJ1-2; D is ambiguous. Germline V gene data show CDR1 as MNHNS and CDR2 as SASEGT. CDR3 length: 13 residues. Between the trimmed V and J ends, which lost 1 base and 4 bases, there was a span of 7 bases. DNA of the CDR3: TGTGCCAGCAGTGAAGGACGGAGCTATGGCTACACCTTC. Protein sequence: CASSEGRSYGYTF.

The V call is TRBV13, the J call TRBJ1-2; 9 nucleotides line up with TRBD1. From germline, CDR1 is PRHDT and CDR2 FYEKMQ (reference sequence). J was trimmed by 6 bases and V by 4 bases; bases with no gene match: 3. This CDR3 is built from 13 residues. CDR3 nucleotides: TGTGCCAGCAGCTGGGACAGGGCGGATGGCTACACCTTC. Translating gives CASSWDRADGYTF.

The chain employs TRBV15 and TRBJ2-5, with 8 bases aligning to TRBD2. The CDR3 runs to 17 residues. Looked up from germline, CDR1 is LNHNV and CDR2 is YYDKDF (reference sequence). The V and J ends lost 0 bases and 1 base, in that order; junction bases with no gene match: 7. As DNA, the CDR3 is TGTGCCACCAGCAGAGATCTACTAGCGGAAATCCAAGAGACCCAGTACTTC. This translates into CATSRDLLAEIQETQYF.

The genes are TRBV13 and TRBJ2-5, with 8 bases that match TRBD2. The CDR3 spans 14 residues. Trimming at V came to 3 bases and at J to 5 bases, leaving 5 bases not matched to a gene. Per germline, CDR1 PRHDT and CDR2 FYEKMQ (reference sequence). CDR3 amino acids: CASSLGTSRETQYF. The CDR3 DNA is TGTGCCAGCAGCTTGGGGACTAGTAGGGAGACCCAGTACTTC.